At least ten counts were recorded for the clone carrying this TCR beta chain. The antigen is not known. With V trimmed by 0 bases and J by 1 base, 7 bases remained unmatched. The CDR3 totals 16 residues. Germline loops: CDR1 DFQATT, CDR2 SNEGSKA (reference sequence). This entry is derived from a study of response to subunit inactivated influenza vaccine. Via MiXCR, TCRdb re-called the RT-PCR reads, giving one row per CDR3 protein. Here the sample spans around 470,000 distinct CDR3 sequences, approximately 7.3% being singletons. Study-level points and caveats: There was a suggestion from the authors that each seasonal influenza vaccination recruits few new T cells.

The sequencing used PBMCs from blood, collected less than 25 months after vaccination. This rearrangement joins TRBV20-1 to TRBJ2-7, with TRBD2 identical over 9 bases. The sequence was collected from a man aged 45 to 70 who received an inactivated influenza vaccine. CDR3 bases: TGCAGTGCTAGAGAGTTAAGACTAGCGGAATCCTACGAGCAGTACTTC. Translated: CSARELRLAESYEQYF.